There are many counts of the clone carrying this T cell receptor beta chain. The antigen is unknown. This specimen comes from a study of CD8 T cells in ankylosing spondylitis. General observations from the study: Clones tied to disease were said to be significantly enriched in matched ankylosing spondylitis synovial fluid. In reactive arthritis synovial fluid and blood, some motif variants had been reported before.

Per the germline V gene, CDR1 is MNHEY and CDR2 is SMNVEV (reference sequence). V lost 8 bases and J lost 11, with 10 bases in between. This CDR3 has 10 residues. TCRdb re-called the 5' RACE reads with MiXCR, one entry per CDR3 protein. The sample gives 200,000 to 250,000 distinct CDR3 sequences, more than 9% of which show up once; approximately 20% is in the top ten. This receptor was obtained from a male donor with ankylosing spondylitis or in good health (not recorded which). The chain recombines TRBV27 with TRBJ2-1; D tentatively fits TRBD1 or TRBD2 (5 bases each). Source material: blood, either unsorted or a sorted T cell fraction (not recorded which). The CDR3 is CASGEGQQFF. The CDR3 DNA is TGTGCCAGCGGAGAGGGACAGCAGTTCTTC.